The clone carrying this T cell receptor beta chain was picked up a small number of times. The antigen is not known. This CDR3 contains 16 residues. Unmatched junction bases numbered 10, after V lost 4 bases and J lost 2 bases. CDR1 and CDR2 from the germline V gene are SGHDT and YYEEEE. The sample is drawn from a study of T cells in Graves' hyperthyroidism and ophthalmopathy. Points from the study as a whole: Most clonotypes that expanded in the thyroid above 0.001 also showed up in blood.

Amplification targeted TCR beta CDR3 regions from RNA transcripts. HTBI primers drove first-round RT-PCR of the TCR CDR3. Each CDR3 protein is one row after TCRdb ran MiXCR on the multiplex PCR reads. This table holds roughly 720,000 distinct CDR3 sequences, around 16% found once. Patients aged 18 to 65 had newly diagnosed hyperthyroidism that had lasted under 2 months. Input material: blood. The receptor was derived from a man aged 50 to 59 with Graves' hyperthyroidism. V usage is TRBV5-6 and J usage is TRBJ2-3; 7 bases are a match to TRBD2. In DNA, the CDR3 is TGTGCCAGCAGCATAATTAGCGGGTCGGACACAGATACGCAGTATTTT. As protein: CASSIISGSDTDTQYF. The full variable domain, rest sourced from reference TRBV5-6 and TRBJ2-3, is DAGVTQSPTHLIKTRGQQVTLRCSPKSGHDTVSWYQQALGQGPQFIFQYYEEEERQRGNFPDRFSGHQFPNYSSELNVNALLLGDSALYLCASSIISGSDTDTQYFGPGTRLTVL.